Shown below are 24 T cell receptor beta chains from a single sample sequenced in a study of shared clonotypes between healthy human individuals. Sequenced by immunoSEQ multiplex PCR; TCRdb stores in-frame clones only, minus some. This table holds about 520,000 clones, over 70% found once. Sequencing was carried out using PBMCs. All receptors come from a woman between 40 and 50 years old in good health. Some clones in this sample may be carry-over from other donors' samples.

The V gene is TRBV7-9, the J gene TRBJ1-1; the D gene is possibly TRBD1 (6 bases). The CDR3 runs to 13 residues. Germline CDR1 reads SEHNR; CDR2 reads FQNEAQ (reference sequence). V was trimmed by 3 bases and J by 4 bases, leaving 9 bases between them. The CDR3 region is CASSFTGSTEAFF. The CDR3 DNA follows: TGTGCCAGCAGCTTTACAGGGAGCACTGAAGCTTTCTTT.

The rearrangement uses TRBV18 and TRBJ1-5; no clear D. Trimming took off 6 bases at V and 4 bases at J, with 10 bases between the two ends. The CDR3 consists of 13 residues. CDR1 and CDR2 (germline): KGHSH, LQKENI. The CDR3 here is CASSPGLNQPQHF. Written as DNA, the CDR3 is TGTGCCAGCTCCCCTGGTCTTAATCAGCCCCAGCATTTT.

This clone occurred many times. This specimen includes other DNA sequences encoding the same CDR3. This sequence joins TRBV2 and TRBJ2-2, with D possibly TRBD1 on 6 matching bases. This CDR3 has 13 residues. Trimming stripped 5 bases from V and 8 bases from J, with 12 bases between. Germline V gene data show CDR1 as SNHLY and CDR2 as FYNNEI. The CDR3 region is CASSLRQEGELFF. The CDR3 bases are TGTGCCAGCAGTCTCCGACAGGAAGGGGAGCTGTTTTTT.

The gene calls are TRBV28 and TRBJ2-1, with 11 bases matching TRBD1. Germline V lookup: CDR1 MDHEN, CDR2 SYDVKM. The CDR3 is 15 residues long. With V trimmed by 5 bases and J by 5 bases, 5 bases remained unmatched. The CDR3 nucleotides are TGTGCCAGCAGTACCGGGACAGGGGGTAACAATGAGCAGTTCTTC. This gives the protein CASSTGTGGNNEQFF. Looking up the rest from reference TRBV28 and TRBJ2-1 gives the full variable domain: DVKVTQSSRYLVKRTGEKVFLECVQDMDHENMFWYRQDPGLGLRLIYFSYDVKMKEKGDIPEGYSVSREKKERFSLILESASTNQTSMYLCASSTGTGGNNEQFFGPGTRLTVL.

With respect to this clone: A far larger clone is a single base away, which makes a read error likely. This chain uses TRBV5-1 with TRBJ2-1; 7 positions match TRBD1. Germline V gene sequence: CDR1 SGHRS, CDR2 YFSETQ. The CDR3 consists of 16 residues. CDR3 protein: CASSLAGTDSYNEQLF. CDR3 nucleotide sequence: TGCGCCAGCAGCTTGGCCGGGACAGACTCCTACAATGAGCAGCTCTTC.

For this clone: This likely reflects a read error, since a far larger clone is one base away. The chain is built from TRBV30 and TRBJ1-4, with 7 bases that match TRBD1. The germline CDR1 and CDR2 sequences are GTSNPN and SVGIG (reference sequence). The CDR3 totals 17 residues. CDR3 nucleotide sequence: TGTGCCTGGAGTGTTAACAGGGGCCATGCAACTAGTGAAAAACTGTTTTTT. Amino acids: CAWSVNRGHATSEKLFF.

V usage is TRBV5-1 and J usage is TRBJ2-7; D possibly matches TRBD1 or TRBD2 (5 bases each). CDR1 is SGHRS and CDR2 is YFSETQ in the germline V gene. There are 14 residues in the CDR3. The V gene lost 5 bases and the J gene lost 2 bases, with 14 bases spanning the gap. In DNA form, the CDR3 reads TGCGCCAGCAGTTCGAGGGACGCCACCTACGAGCAGTACTTC. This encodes CASSSRDATYEQYF.

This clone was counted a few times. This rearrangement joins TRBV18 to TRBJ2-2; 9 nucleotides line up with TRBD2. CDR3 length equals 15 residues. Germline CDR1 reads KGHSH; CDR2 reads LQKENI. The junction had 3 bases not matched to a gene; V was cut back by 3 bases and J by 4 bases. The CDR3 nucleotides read TGTGCCAGCTCACCTGTACTAGCGGGCACCGGGGAGCTGTTTTTT. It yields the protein CASSPVLAGTGELFF.

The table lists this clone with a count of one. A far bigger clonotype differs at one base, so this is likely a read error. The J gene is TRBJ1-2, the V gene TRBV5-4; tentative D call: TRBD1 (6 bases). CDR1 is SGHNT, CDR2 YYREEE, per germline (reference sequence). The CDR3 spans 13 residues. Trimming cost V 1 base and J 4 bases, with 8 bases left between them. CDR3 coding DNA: TGTGCCAGCAGCTTGCAGGGGATCTATGGCTACACCTTC. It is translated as CASSLQGIYGYTF.

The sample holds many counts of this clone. The CDR3 is CASSQDRGAGQSPLHF. The CDR3 DNA reads TGTGCCAGCAGCCAAGATCGAGGGGCAGGACAATCACCCCTCCACTTT. The chain carries TRBV4-2 and TRBJ1-6, with D maybe TRBD1 (5 bases). Trimming removed 0 bases at V and 10 bases at J, with 16 bases between. CDR1 is LGHNA, CDR2 YNFKEQ, per germline. There are 16 residues in the CDR3.

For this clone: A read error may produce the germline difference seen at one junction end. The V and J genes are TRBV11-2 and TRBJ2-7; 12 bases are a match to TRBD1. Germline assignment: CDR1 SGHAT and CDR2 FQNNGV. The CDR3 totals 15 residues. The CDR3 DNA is TGTGCCAGCAGCGGAACCGGGACAGGGGGCCCGGGCGACAACTTC. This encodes CASSGTGTGGPGDNF. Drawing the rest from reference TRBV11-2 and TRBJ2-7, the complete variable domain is EAGVAQSPRYKIIEKRQSVAFWCNPISGHATLYWYQQILGQGPKLLIQFQNNGVVDDSQLPKDRFSAERLKGVDSTLKIQPAKLEDSAVYLCASSGTGTGGPGDNFGPGTRLTVT.

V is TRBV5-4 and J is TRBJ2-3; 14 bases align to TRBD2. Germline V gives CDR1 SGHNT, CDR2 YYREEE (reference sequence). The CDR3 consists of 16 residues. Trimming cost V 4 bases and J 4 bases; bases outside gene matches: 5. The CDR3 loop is CASSETSGRVADTQYF. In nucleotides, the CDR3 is TGTGCCAGCAGCGAGACTAGCGGGAGGGTCGCAGATACGCAGTATTTT.

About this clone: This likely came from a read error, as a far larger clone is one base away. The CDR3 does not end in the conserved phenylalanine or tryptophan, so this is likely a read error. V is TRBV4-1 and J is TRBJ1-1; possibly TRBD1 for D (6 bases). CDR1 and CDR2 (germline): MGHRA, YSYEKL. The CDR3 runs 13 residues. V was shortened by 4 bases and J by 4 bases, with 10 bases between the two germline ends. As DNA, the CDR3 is TGCGCCAGCAGCCGAGGACAGAGCACTGAAGCTTTCTCT. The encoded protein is CASSRGQSTEAFS.

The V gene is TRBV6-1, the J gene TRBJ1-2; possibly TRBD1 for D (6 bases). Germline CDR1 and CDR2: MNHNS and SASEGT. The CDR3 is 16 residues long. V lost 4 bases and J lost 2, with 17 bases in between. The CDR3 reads CASSARAQGRNYGYTF. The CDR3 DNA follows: TGTGCCAGCAGTGCCCGCGCACAGGGTCGAAACTATGGCTACACCTTC.

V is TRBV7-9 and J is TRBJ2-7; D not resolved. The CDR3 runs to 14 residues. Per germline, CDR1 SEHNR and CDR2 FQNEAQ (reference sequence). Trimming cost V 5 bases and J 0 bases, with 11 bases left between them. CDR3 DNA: TGTGCCAGCAGCCCCGACGGAGCCTCCTACGAGCAGTACTTC. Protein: CASSPDGASYEQYF.

The CDR3 loop is CAWSFPDKASNQPQHF. As DNA, the CDR3 is TGTGCCTGGAGTTTTCCAGACAAAGCTAGCAATCAGCCCCAGCATTTT. J is TRBJ1-5 and V is TRBV30; D is uncertain. Trimming stripped 2 bases from V and 0 bases from J, with 14 bases between. Per germline, CDR1 GTSNPN and CDR2 SVGIG (reference sequence). The length of the CDR3 is 16 residues.

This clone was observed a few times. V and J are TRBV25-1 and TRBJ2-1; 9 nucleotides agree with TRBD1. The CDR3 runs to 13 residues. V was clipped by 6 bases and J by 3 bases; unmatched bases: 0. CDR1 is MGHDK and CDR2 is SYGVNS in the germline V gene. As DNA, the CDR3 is TGTGCCAGCAGGGGACAGGGCTACAATGAGCAGTTCTTC. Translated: CASRGQGYNEQFF. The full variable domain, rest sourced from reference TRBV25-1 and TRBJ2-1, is EADIYQTPRYLVIGTGKKITLECSQTMGHDKMYWYQQDPGMELHLIHYSYGVNSTEKGDLSSESTVSRIRTEHFPLTLESARPSHTSQYLCASRGQGYNEQFFGPGTRLTVL.

CDR3: CASSFPRETGMAYWEQFF. The DNA of the CDR3 is TGTGCCAGCAGCTTCCCCAGGGAGACAGGGATGGCCTATTGGGAGCAGTTCTTC. The V and J genes are TRBV7-2 and TRBJ2-1; 7 nucleotides agree with TRBD1. The CDR3 has 18 amino acids. Looked up from germline, CDR1 is SGHTA and CDR2 is FQGNSA. The J segment lost 10 bases and the V segment lost 3 bases, leaving 21 bases of the junction unmatched.

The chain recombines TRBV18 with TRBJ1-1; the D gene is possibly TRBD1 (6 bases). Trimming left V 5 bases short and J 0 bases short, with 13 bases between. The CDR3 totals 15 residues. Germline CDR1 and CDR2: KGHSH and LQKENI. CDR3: CASSEGGAMNTEAFF. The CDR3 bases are TGTGCCAGCTCAGAGGGGGGGGCCATGAACACTGAAGCTTTCTTT.

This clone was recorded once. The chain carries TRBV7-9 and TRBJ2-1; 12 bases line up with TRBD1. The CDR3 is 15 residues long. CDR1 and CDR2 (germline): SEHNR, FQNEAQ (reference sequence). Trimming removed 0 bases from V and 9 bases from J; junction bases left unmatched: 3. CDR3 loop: CASSLAGQGAGEQFF. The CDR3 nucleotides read TGTGCCAGCAGCTTAGCGGGACAGGGGGCAGGTGAGCAGTTCTTC. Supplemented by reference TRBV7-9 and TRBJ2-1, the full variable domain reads DTGVSQNPRHKITKRGQNVTFRCDPISEHNRLYWYRQTLGQGPEFLTYFQNEAQLEKSRLLSDRFSAERPKGSFSTLEIQRTEQGDSAMYLCASSLAGQGAGEQFFGPGTRLTVL.

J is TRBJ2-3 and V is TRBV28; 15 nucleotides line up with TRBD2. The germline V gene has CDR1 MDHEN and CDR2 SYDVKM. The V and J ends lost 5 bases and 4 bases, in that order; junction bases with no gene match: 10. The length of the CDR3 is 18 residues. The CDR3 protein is CASSTRTSGRARADTQYF. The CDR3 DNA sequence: TGTGCCAGCAGTACCCGGACTAGCGGGAGGGCTCGAGCAGATACGCAGTATTTT.

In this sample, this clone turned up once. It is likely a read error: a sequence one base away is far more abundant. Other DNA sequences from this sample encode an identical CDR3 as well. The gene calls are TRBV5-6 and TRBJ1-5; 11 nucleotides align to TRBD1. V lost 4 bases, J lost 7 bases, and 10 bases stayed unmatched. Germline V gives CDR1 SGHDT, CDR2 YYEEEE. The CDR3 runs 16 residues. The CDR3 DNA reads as TGTGCCAGCAGCAGCAGGACAGGGGGCTTGGGCCAGCCCCAGCATTTT. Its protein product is CASSSRTGGLGQPQHF.

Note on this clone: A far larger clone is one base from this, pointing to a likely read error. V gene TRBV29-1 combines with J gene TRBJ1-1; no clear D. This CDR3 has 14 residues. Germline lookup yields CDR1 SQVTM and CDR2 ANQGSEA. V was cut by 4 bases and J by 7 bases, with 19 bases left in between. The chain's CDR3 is CSVALTRGGIEAFF. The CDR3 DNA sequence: TGCAGCGTTGCCCTAACCCGGGGTGGGATTGAAGCTTTCTTT.

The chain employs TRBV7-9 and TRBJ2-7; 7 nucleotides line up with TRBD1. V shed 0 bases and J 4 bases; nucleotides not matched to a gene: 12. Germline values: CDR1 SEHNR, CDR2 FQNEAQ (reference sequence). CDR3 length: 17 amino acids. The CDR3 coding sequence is TGTGCCAGCAGCTTAGCGATGACAGGGAGTCCCATGTACGAGCAGTACTTC. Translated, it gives CASSLAMTGSPMYEQYF. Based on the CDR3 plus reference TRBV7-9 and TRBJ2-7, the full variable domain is DTGVSQNPRHKITKRGQNVTFRCDPISEHNRLYWYRQTLGQGPEFLTYFQNEAQLEKSRLLSDRFSAERPKGSFSTLEIQRTEQGDSAMYLCASSLAMTGSPMYEQYFGPGTRLTVT.